This TCR beta chain was sequenced for a study of blood T cells in healthy people across ages. Study background: Template-switching capture recovered about one barcoded beta molecule per two T cells. Overall study findings and caveats: Getting older went along with TCR beta diversity per million T cells dropping roughly linearly.

PCR was performed a second time for roughly 7 to 12 cycles using a sample-barcoded 5' primer and a J-beta primer mix. TCRdb analysed the 5' RACE reads with MiXCR anew, one entry per CDR3 protein. The sample has about a million distinct CDR3 sequences; 40% to 60% are singletons. This CDR3 has 14 amino acids. Germline V gene lookup returns CDR1 DFQATT and CDR2 SNEGSKA (reference sequence). As regards this clonotype: Antigen: not known.

The chain combines TRBV20-1 with TRBJ2-4; TRBD2 matches 9 bases. The J call is in doubt because the DNA end fits TRBJ2-7 better. The source is a man aged 25 to 40 in good health. The specimen sequenced was blood. Here the CDR3 reads CSASSGGISYEQYF. The CDR3 DNA reads as TGCAGTGCTTCGAGCGGGGGGATTTCCTACGAGCAGTACTTC.